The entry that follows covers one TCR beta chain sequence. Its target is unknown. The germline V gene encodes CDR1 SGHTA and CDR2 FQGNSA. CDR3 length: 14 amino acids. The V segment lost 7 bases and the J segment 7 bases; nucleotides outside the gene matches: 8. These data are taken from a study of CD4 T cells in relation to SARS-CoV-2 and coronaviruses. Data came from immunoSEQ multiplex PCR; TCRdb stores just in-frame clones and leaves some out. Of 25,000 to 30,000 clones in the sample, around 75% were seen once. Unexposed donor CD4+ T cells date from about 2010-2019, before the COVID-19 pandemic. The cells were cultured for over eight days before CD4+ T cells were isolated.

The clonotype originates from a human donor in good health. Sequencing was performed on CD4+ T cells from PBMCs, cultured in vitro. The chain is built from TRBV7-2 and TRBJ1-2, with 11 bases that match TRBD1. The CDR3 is CASTPGQGAGGYTF. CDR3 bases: TGTGCCAGCACCCCAGGACAGGGGGCTGGTGGCTACACCTTC. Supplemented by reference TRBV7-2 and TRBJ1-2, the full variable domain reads GAGVSQSPSNKVTEKGKDVELRCDPISGHTALYWYRQSLGQGLEFLIYFQGNSAPDKSGLPSDRFSAERTGGSVSTLTIQRTQQEDSAVYLCASTPGQGAGGYTFGSGTRLTVV.